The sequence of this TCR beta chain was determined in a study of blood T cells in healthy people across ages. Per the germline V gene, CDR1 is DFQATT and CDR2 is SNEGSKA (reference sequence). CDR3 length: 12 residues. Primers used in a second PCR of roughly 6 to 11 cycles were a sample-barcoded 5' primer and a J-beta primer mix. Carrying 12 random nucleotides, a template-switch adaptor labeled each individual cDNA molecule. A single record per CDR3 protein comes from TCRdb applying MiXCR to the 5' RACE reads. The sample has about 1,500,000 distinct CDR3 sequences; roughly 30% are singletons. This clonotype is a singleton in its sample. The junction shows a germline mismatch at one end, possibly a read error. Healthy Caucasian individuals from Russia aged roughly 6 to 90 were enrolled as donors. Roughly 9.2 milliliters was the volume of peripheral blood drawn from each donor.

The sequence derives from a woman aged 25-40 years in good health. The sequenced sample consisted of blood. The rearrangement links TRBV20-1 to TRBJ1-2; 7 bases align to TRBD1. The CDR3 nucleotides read TGCAGTGCCGACAGGGCCTCCTATTGCTACACCTTC. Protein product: CSADRASYCYTF.